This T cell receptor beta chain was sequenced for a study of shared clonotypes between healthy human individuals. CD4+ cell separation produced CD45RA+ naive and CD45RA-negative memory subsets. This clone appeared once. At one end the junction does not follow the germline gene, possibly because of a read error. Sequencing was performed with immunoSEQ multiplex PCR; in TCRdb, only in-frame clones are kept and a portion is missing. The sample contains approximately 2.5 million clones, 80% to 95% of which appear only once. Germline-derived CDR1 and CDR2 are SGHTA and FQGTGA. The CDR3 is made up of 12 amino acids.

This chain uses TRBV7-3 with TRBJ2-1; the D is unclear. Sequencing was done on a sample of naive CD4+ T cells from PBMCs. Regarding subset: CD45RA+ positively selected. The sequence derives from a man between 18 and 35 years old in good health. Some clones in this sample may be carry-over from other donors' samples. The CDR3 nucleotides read TGTGCCAGCAGCTCCTCCTCCAATGAGCAGTTCTTC. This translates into CASSSSSNEQFF.